The source of this TCR beta chain is a study of blood T cell repertoires in COVID-19. Overall study: The study drew acute and convalescent COVID-19 samples from the United States, Italy and Spain. Sources were T cells, B-cell-depleted T cells, or PBMCs; the material itself was cDNA or gDNA.

Per the original data handling: Nucleated cell counts were estimated from reference gene primer amplification. Profiling relied on immunoSEQ multiplex PCR, and the TCRdb table lists in-frame clones only, not all of them. V and J calls and clone size come straight from that table; D and trimming were deduced from the DNA. The data show approximately 220,000 clones, around 80% seen once. CDR1 and CDR2 from the germline V gene are MNHEY and SVGAGI. V lost 0 bases to trimming and J lost 7 bases, with 9 bases between them. This CDR3 spans 13 amino acids. The chain links TRBV6-5 to TRBJ1-2; D remains unclear. The sequence was collected from a man in his forties with acute or convalescent COVID-19. Sequencing was performed on peripheral blood. The CDR3 DNA sequence: TGTGCCAGCAGTTACTCGAGGGTCGGTGGCTACACCTTC. It specifies CASSYSRVGGYTF.